Below, one T cell receptor beta chain is given with its context. These data originate in a study of Ad26.COV2.S vaccination and SARS-CoV-2 variants. Overall study: The study gave Ad26.COV2.S intramuscularly, once or twice 56 days apart.

This CDR3 has 14 residues. Germline loops: CDR1 MNHEY, CDR2 SMNVEV (reference sequence). V was pared by 9 bases and J by 1 base, with 3 bases of the junction left unmatched. Profiled with immunoSEQ multiplex PCR; TCRdb holds only in-frame clones, not every one. The table includes a few hundred thousand clones, over 75% detected once. The sample's treatment: roughly 19 received Ad26.COV2.S at low or high dose, single or two shots; about 5 received placebo; per-sample allocation not given. Repertoires come from day 63 after the first vaccine or placebo injection. This chain joins TRBV27 and TRBJ1-6; 7 nucleotides agree with TRBD1. The receptor was isolated from a person aged 18-60 years who received the Ad26.COV2.S COVID-19 vaccine or a placebo. This specimen was peripheral blood, taken in a trial of Ad26.COV2.S vaccine versus placebo. The CDR3 loop reads CASQTGSYNSPLHF. CDR3 nucleotides: TGTGCCAGTCAGACAGGGTCCTATAATTCACCCCTCCACTTT.